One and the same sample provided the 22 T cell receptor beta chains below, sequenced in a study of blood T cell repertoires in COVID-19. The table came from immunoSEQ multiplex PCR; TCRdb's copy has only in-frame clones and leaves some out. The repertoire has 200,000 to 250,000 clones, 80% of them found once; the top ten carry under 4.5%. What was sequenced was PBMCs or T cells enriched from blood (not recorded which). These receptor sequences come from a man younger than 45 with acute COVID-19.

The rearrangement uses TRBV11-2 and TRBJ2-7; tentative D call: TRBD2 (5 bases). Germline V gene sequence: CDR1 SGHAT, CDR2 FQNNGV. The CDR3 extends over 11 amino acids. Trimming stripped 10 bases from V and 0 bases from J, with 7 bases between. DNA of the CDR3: TGTGCCACGGGGTCCTCCTACGAGCAGTACTTC. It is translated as CATGSSYEQYF.

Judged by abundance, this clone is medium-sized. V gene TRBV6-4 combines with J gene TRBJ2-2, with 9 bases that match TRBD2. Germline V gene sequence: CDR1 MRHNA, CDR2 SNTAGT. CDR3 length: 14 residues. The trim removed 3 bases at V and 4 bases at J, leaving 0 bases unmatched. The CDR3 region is CASSERGGTGELFF. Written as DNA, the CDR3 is TGTGCCAGCAGTGAGCGGGGGGGCACCGGGGAGCTGTTTTTT.

CDR3 DNA sequence: TGTGCCAGCTGGGGGGAATGGCGCTCCACTTTCGAGCAGTACTTC. This sequence encodes CASWGEWRSTFEQYF. The genes are TRBV6-4 and TRBJ2-7; D may be TRBD2 (6 bases). The CDR3 covers 15 residues. Trimming shortened V by 8 bases and J by 6 bases, and 23 bases separated the two germline ends. Germline-derived CDR1 and CDR2 are MRHNA and SNTAGT.

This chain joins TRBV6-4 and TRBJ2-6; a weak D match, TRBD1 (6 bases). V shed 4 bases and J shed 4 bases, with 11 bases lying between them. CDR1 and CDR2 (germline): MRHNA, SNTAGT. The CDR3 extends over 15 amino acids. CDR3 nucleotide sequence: TGTGCCAGCAGTGCCAGGGGCGGAGGGGCCAACGTCCTGACTTTC. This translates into CASSARGGGANVLTF.

The CDR3 reads CASSHAGGSPLHF. DNA of the CDR3: TGTGCCAGCAGCCATGCCGGTGGTTCACCCCTCCACTTT. This rearrangement joins TRBV3-1 (or the pseudogene TRBV3-2) to TRBJ1-6; D not certain. Trimming left V 3 bases short and J 9 bases short, with 9 bases between. Germline assignment: CDR1 LGHDT and CDR2 YNNKEL (reference sequence). This CDR3 region has 13 residues.

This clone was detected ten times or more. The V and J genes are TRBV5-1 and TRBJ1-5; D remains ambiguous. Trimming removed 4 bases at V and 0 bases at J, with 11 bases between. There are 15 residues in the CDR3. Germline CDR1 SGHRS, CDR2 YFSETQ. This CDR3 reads CASSLDPYSNQPQHF. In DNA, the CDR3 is TGCGCCAGCAGCCTGGACCCCTATAGCAATCAGCCCCAGCATTTT.

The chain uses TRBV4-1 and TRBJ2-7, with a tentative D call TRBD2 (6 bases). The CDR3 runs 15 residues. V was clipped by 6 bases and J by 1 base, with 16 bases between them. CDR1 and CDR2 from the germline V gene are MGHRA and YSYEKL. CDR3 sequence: CASRLALGTSYEQYF. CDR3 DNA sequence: TGCGCCAGCAGGTTAGCTCTAGGGACTTCCTACGAGCAGTACTTC.

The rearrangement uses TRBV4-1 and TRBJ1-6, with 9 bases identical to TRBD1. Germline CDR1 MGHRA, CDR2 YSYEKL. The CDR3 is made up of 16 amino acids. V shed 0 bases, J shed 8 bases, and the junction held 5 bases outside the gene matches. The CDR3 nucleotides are TGCGCCAGCAGCCAAGAGAGAGGGACAGGGTATTCACCCCTCCACTTT. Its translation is CASSQERGTGYSPLHF.

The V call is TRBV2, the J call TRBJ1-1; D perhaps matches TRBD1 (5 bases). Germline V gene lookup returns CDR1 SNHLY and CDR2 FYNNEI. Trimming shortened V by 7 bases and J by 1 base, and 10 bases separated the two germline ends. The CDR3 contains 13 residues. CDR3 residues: CASNGQPNTEAFF. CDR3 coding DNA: TGTGCCAGCAATGGACAACCGAACACTGAAGCTTTCTTT. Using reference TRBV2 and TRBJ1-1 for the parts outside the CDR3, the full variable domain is EPEVTQTPSHQVTQMGQEVILRCVPISNHLYFYWYRQILGQKVEFLVSFYNNEISEKSEIFDDQFSVERPDGSNFTLKIRSTKLEDSAMYFCASNGQPNTEAFFGQGTRLTVV.

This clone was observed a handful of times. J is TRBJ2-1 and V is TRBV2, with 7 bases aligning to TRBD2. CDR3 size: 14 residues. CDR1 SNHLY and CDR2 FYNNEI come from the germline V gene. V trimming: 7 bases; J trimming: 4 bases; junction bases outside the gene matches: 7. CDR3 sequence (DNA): TGTGCCAGCACAACCGGGACTACATACAATGAGCAGTTCTTC. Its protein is CASTTGTTYNEQFF.

The CDR3 nucleotides read TGTGCCAGCGGACAGGGGGCTTCACCCCTCCACTTT. Its translation is CASGQGASPLHF. V usage is TRBV9 and J usage is TRBJ1-6; 11 bases are shared with TRBD1. This CDR3 has 12 residues. With V trimmed by 7 bases and J by 9 bases, 0 bases remained unmatched. Germline loops: CDR1 SGDLS, CDR2 YYNGEE. Full variable domain (outside the CDR3, taken from reference TRBV9 and TRBJ1-6): DSGVTQTPKHLITATGQRVTLRCSPRSGDLSVYWYQQSLDQGLQFLIQYYNGEERAKGNILERFSAQQFPDLHSELNLSSLELGDSALYFCASGQGASPLHFGNGTRLTVT.

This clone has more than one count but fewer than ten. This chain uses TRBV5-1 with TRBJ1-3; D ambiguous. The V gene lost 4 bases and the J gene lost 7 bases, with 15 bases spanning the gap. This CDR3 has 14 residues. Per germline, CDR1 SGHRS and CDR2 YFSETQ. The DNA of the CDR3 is TGCGCCAGCAGCGTTGGACTTGTAGGTAACACCATATATTTT. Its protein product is CASSVGLVGNTIYF.

The CDR3 DNA reads TGTGCCACCAGCGAGGGACAGGGGGTTTTGAACACTGAAGCTTTCTTT. Protein: CATSEGQGVLNTEAFF. The V gene is TRBV15, the J gene TRBJ1-1, with TRBD1 matching over 11 bases. This CDR3 has 16 residues. Germline CDR1 is LNHNV and CDR2 is YYDKDF (reference sequence). The V gene end was trimmed by 5 bases and the J gene end by 0 bases; junction bases not matched to a gene: 5.

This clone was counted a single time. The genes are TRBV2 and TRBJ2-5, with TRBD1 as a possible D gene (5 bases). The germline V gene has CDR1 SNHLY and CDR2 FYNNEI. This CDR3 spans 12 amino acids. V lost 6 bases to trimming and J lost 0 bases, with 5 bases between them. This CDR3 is CASRGDQETQYF. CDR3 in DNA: TGTGCCAGCAGAGGGGACCAAGAGACCCAGTACTTC.

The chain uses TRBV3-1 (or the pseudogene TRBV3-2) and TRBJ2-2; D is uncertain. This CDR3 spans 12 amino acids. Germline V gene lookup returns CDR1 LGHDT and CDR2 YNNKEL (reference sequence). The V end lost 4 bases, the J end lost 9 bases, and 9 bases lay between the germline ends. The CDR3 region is CASSRLDRELFF. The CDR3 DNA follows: TGTGCCAGCAGCCGCCTAGATAGGGAGCTGTTTTTT.

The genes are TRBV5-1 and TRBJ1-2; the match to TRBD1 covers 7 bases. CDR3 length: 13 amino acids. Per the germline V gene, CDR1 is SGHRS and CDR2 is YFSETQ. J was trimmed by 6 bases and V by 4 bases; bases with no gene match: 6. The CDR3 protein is CASSNTGVDGYTF. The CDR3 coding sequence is TGCGCCAGCAGCAACACAGGGGTAGATGGCTACACCTTC.

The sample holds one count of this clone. CDR3 DNA sequence: TGCGCCAGCAGGGACAGGGCGAGCGGGGAGCTGTTTTTT. Translated: CASRDRASGELFF. This chain uses TRBV10-2 with TRBJ2-2, with TRBD1 matching 8 bases. The junction had 4 bases not matched to a gene; V was cut back by 6 bases and J by 7 bases. Germline values: CDR1 WSHSY, CDR2 SAAADI. The length of the CDR3 is 13 residues.

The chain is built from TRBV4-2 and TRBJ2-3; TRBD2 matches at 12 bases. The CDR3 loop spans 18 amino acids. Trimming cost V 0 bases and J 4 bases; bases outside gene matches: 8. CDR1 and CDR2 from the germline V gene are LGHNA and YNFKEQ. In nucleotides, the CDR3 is TGTGCCAGCAGCCAAGATGGTGTGACTAGCGGGGGTGCAGATACGCAGTATTTT. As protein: CASSQDGVTSGGADTQYF.

This chain's CDR3 is CATSRDDSSGNTIYF. DNA for the CDR3: TGTGCCACCAGCAGAGATGACTCCTCTGGAAACACCATATATTTT. The chain recombines TRBV15 with TRBJ1-3; no clear D gene. Trimming pared 0 bases from V and 0 bases from J, leaving 6 bases between. The CDR3 consists of 15 residues. Per germline, CDR1 LNHNV and CDR2 YYDKDF (reference sequence). The full variable domain, with the rest looked up from reference TRBV15 and TRBJ1-3, is DAMVIQNPRYQVTQFGKPVTLSCSQTLNHNVMYWYQQKSSQAPKLLFHYYDKDFNNEADTPDNFQSRRPNTSFCFLDIRSPGLGDTAMYLCATSRDDSSGNTIYFGEGSWLTVV.

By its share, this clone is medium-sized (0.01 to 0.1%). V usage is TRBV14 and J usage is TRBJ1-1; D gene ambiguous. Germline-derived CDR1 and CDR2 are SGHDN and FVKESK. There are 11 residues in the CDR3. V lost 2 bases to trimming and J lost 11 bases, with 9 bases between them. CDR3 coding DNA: TGTGCCAGCAGCCAATCCAGGAGGGCTTTCTTT. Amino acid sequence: CASSQSRRAFF.

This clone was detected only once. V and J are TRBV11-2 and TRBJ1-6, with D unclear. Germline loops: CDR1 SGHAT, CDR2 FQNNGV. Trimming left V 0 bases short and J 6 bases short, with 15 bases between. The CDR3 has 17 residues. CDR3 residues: CASSLDHSFPTNSPLHF. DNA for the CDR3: TGTGCCAGCAGCTTAGATCATAGCTTCCCAACTAATTCACCCCTCCACTTT.

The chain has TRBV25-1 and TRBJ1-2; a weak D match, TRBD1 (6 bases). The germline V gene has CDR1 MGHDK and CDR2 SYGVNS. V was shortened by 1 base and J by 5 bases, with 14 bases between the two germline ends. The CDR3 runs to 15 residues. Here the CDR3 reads CASSESPRGAYGYTF. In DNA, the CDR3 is TGTGCCAGCAGTGAATCTCCTCGGGGGGCTTATGGCTACACCTTC.